This TCR beta chain was sequenced in a study of patients and donors after allogeneic stem cell transplantation. At least ten counts were recorded for this clonotype. TCRdb used MiXCR to reprocess the RT-PCR reads, holding one entry per CDR3 protein. Of about a million distinct CDR3 sequences listed, 15% to 20% are singletons. Per germline, CDR1 GTSNPN and CDR2 SVGIG (reference sequence). Germline trimming cut 5 bases from V and 7 bases from J; bases unmatched to any gene: 11. The CDR3 runs to 14 residues. Material for sequencing was blood, either unsorted or a sorted T cell fraction (not recorded which). This TCR was recovered from a human donor who was either an allogeneic HSCT recipient or a stem cell or donor lymphocyte infusion donor (not recorded which). It is not recorded whose cells these are; they may come from a transplant donor. This sequence joins TRBV30 and TRBJ1-5; TRBD1 matches at 7 bases. The CDR3 region is CAWGLTGAIQPQHF. DNA for the CDR3: TGTGCCTGGGGGCTTACAGGGGCGATCCAGCCCCAGCATTTT.